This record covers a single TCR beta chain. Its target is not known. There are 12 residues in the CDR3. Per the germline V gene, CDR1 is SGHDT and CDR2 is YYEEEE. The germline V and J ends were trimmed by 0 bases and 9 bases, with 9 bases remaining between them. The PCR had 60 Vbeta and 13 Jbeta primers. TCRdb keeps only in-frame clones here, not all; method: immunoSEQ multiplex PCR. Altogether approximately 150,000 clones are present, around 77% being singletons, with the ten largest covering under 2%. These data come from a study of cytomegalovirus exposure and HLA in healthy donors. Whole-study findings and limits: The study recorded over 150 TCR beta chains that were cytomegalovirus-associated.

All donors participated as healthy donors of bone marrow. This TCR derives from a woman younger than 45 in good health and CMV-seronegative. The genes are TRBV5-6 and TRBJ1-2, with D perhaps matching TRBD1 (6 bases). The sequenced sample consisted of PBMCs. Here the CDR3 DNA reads TGTGCCAGCAGCTTGGCCGGGGACAGCTACACCTTC. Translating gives CASSLAGDSYTF. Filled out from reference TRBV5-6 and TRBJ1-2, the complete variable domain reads DAGVTQSPTHLIKTRGQQVTLRCSPKSGHDTVSWYQQALGQGPQFIFQYYEEEERQRGNFPDRFSGHQFPNYSSELNVNALLLGDSALYLCASSLAGDSYTFGSGTRLTVV.